The clone carrying this T cell receptor beta chain has a count of ten or more. The antigen is undetermined. What was amplified from RNA transcripts were TCR beta CDR3 regions. The HTBI set primed first-round TCR CDR3 RT-PCR. MiXCR, run by TCRdb on the multiplex PCR reads, gives a single entry per CDR3 protein. Seen here are more than 550,000 distinct CDR3 sequences, 15% to 20% observed once, and the top ten hold roughly 17%. The record originates from a study of T cells in Graves' hyperthyroidism and ophthalmopathy. The study's findings and limits: A 13 V-J model separated ophthalmopathy from stable hyperthyroidism. Ophthalmopathy was predicted by the model a median of roughly 6.6 months ahead of onset.

This CDR3 has 17 residues. Trimming pared 5 bases from V and 4 bases from J, leaving 23 bases between. Germline CDR1 SGHVS, CDR2 FQNEAQ. The sequencing input was blood. The clonotype comes from a woman aged 50 to 65 with Graves' hyperthyroidism that later progressed to Graves' ophthalmopathy. The chain carries TRBV7-8 and TRBJ1-2, with D possibly being TRBD1 (5 bases). The CDR3 DNA is TGTGCCAGCAGCGAATGGGGCAGGGTGGAGTTTGGCTATGGCTACACCTTC. Encoded protein: CASSEWGRVEFGYGYTF.